Listed here are 31 T cell receptor beta chains from one sample, sequenced in a study of blood T cell repertoires in COVID-19. Only in-frame clones appear in the TCRdb table, and some are missing; sequencing was by immunoSEQ multiplex PCR. Here the sample spans around 380,000 clones, about 90% being singletons. The specimen sequenced was PBMCs or T cells enriched from blood (not recorded which). These receptors all come from a man aged 30 to 39 who had recovered from COVID-19.

The chain is built from TRBV28 and TRBJ1-2; 7 nucleotides agree with TRBD1. The V gene's germline CDR1 is MDHEN and CDR2 SYDVKM. The CDR3 spans 16 residues. Losses at the gene ends were 3 bases for V and 2 bases for J; bases not matched to a gene: 9. The CDR3 bases are TGTGCCAGCAGTTTCCCCCTCGGACAGGCGAACTATGGCTACACCTTC. It is translated as CASSFPLGQANYGYTF.

The chain carries TRBV4-3 and TRBJ1-4; TRBD1 is a possible D gene (5 bases). The CDR3 is 17 amino acids. V was pared by 0 bases and J by 5 bases, with 16 bases between. CDR1 is LGHNA, CDR2 YSLEER, per germline. The chain's CDR3 is CASSQELRRQGNEKLFF. Here the CDR3 DNA reads TGCGCCAGCAGCCAAGAACTCCGCCGGCAGGGAAATGAAAAACTGTTTTTT.

The chain is built from TRBV12-3 or TRBV12-4 and TRBJ1-6; 8 nucleotides agree with TRBD1. After removal of 8 bases from V and 5 bases from J, the junction contained 2 bases not matched to a gene. This CDR3 comprises 13 residues. CDR3 sequence reads: CASRQGNNSPLHF. The DNA for the CDR3 is TGTGCCAGCCGACAGGGGAATAATTCACCCCTCCACTTT.

The chain employs TRBV5-1 and TRBJ1-1; tentative D call: TRBD1 (6 bases). CDR1 is SGHRS, CDR2 YFSETQ, per germline. The CDR3 consists of 17 residues. Trimming cost V 1 base and J 0 bases, with 16 bases left between them. The CDR3 spells CASSLSLTGTLNTEAFF. CDR3 bases: TGCGCCAGCAGCTTGTCCCTGACCGGGACATTGAACACTGAAGCTTTCTTT.

The J gene is TRBJ2-5, the V gene TRBV19; 7 bases are shared with TRBD1. The CDR3 extends over 13 amino acids. V gave up 7 bases and J gave up 3 bases; unmatched junction bases: 5. Germline V gene lookup returns CDR1 LNHDA and CDR2 SQIVND (reference sequence). CDR3 in amino acids: CASMGTAEETQYF. The CDR3 DNA reads TGTGCCAGTATGGGGACAGCCGAAGAGACCCAGTACTTC.

CDR3: CASSYRTGSNEKLFF. CDR3 DNA: TGCGCCAGCAGTTATAGGACAGGGTCTAATGAAAAACTGTTTTTT. The chain combines TRBV4-1 with TRBJ1-4; the match to TRBD1 covers 8 bases. This CDR3 has 15 residues. Trimming cost V 6 bases and J 3 bases; bases outside gene matches: 6. CDR1 MGHRA and CDR2 YSYEKL come from the germline V gene.

The chain joins TRBV7-2 to TRBJ1-2; 8 positions agree with TRBD1. After removal of 2 bases from V and 4 bases from J, the junction contained 6 bases not matched to a gene. CDR1 and CDR2 (germline): SGHTA, FQGNSA. The CDR3 runs to 15 residues. The CDR3 nucleotides read TGTGCCAGCAGCTTAAATCAGGGGGCGGGCTATGGCTACACCTTC. Translating it yields CASSLNQGAGYGYTF.

This rearrangement joins TRBV19 to TRBJ1-2; 7 nucleotides match TRBD1. V was pared by 6 bases and J by 7 bases, with 14 bases of the junction left unmatched. The CDR3 has 15 amino acids. The germline V gene has CDR1 LNHDA and CDR2 SQIVND (reference sequence). CDR3 amino acids: CASRPSDRWYGGYTF. The CDR3, as DNA: TGTGCCAGTAGGCCGTCGGACAGGTGGTACGGTGGCTACACCTTC.

This rearrangement joins TRBV4-3 to TRBJ1-6; D is ambiguous. V was cut by 3 bases and J by 7 bases, with 22 bases left in between. The CDR3 runs 18 residues. Germline lookup yields CDR1 LGHNA and CDR2 YSLEER. CDR3 coding DNA: TGCGCCAGCAGCCAGAAAATATGGGCAGGCATAGAAAATTCACCCCTCCACTTT. Protein sequence: CASSQKIWAGIENSPLHF.

The genes are TRBV30 and TRBJ1-4; TRBD1 agrees at 9 bases. The CDR3 totals 17 residues. Germline CDR1 GTSNPN, CDR2 SVGIG (reference sequence). Germline trimming cut 2 bases from V and 6 bases from J; bases unmatched to any gene: 13. The CDR3: CAWSTWTGVESYEKLFF. Written as DNA, the CDR3 is TGTGCCTGGAGTACTTGGACAGGGGTTGAAAGTTATGAAAAACTGTTTTTT.

The sample holds one count of this clone. The gene calls are TRBV6-5 and TRBJ1-6; D call uncertain. Looked up from germline, CDR1 is MNHEY and CDR2 is SVGAGI. The V and J ends lost 7 bases and 10 bases respectively, with 17 bases between them. There are 14 residues in the CDR3. The CDR3 reads CASKPREESSPLHF. In nucleotides, the CDR3 is TGTGCCAGCAAACCAAGGGAGGAATCATCACCCCTCCACTTT.

This clone was detected only once. One junction end does not reproduce the germline sequence, and a read error may be involved. The V gene is TRBV7-7, the J gene TRBJ2-2; TRBD2 matches 9 bases. The CDR3 length is 15 residues. Germline V gives CDR1 SSHAT, CDR2 FNYEAQ (reference sequence). CDR3 bases: TGTGCTAGCAGCTTAGCTAGCGGGATATCCGGGGAGCTGTTTTTT. This codes for CASSLASGISGELFF.

This clone has a single count. V and J are TRBV6-5 and TRBJ1-4; 7 bases are shared with TRBD1. From germline, CDR1 is MNHEY and CDR2 SVGAGI. This CDR3 region has 13 residues. V was clipped by 6 bases and J by 4 bases; unmatched bases: 2. CDR3: CASRRQGNEKLFF. CDR3 nucleotide sequence: TGTGCCAGCAGACGACAGGGTAATGAAAAACTGTTTTTT.

The chain's CDR3 is CASSLGQSHGYTF. Here the CDR3 DNA reads TGTGCCAGCAGCTTAGGACAGTCCCATGGCTACACCTTC. This chain connects TRBV11-2 to TRBJ1-2; D might be TRBD1 (5 bases). The CDR3 runs to 13 residues. Germline CDR1 reads SGHAT; CDR2 reads FQNNGV. Trimming removed 1 base at V and 6 bases at J, with 9 bases between.

The CDR3 nucleotides are TGTGCCAGCAGCTTTAGGGGGAGTCGAAACGAGCAGTACTTC. Amino acid sequence: CASSFRGSRNEQYF. The rearrangement uses TRBV11-1 and TRBJ2-7; possibly TRBD1 for D (6 bases). The CDR3 sequence is 14 residues long. V was pared by 3 bases and J by 5 bases, with 14 bases between. In germline, CDR1 is SGHAT, CDR2 FQDESV (reference sequence).

The rearrangement links TRBV7-9 to TRBJ2-1; TRBD1 matches at 10 bases. CDR1 and CDR2 (germline): SEHNR, FQNEAQ (reference sequence). The CDR3 is 15 residues long. V shed 5 bases, J shed 7 bases, and the junction held 8 bases outside the gene matches. The CDR3 region has the DNA TGTGCCAGCAGCCCCCGGGACAGGGGTACGAATGAGCAGTTCTTC. Amino acids: CASSPRDRGTNEQFF. The full variable domain, rest sourced from reference TRBV7-9 and TRBJ2-1, is DTGVSQNPRHKITKRGQNVTFRCDPISEHNRLYWYRQTLGQGPEFLTYFQNEAQLEKSRLLSDRFSAERPKGSFSTLEIQRTEQGDSAMYLCASSPRDRGTNEQFFGPGTRLTVL.

In this sample, this clone turned up once. This rearrangement joins TRBV4-1 to TRBJ1-4; D not certain. The germline V gene encodes CDR1 MGHRA and CDR2 YSYEKL. The V and J ends lost 1 base and 0 bases respectively, with 9 bases between them. This CDR3 has 16 residues. The CDR3 is CASSQGIAPTNEKLFF. Written as DNA, the CDR3 is TGCGCCAGCAGCCAAGGAATAGCACCAACTAATGAAAAACTGTTTTTT.

V gene TRBV5-4 combines with J gene TRBJ1-2; 10 nucleotides line up with TRBD1. The germline gives CDR1 SGHNT, CDR2 YYREEE (reference sequence). Trimming removed 4 bases from V and 4 bases from J; junction bases left unmatched: 7. This CDR3 is built from 15 residues. CDR3 coding DNA: TGTGCCAGCAGCCGCGAAGGGGACAGGGGCTATGGCTACACCTTC. It is translated as CASSREGDRGYGYTF.

The chain joins TRBV6-2 or TRBV6-3 to TRBJ2-3; tentative D call: TRBD2 (6 bases). Trimming cost V 5 bases and J 1 base, with 13 bases left between them. This CDR3 region has 15 residues. Germline CDR1 MNHEY, CDR2 SVGEGT. DNA for the CDR3: TGTGCCAGCAGTCCGAGGCGGGGCCGCACAGATACGCAGTATTTT. This translates into CASSPRRGRTDTQYF.

The gene calls are TRBV5-4 and TRBJ1-1, with D unclear. Trimming pared 4 bases from V and 4 bases from J, leaving 11 bases between. The CDR3 has 13 residues. The germline V gene has CDR1 SGHNT and CDR2 YYREEE (reference sequence). The CDR3 nucleotides are TGTGCCAGCAGCCTCGAAGTCGGCACTGAAGCTTTCTTT. It yields the protein CASSLEVGTEAFF.

This clone was seen just once. The chain carries TRBV4-1 and TRBJ2-5; tentative D call: TRBD2 (5 bases). This CDR3 comprises 11 residues. The germline V gene has CDR1 MGHRA and CDR2 YSYEKL. Deletions cut 5 bases from V and 5 bases from J, with 6 bases between. In DNA, the CDR3 is TGCGCCAGCAGCAGGGAGGAGACCCAGTACTTC. Translating gives CASSREETQYF.

The chain recombines TRBV5-6 with TRBJ2-7; 9 nucleotides agree with TRBD1. CDR3 length: 15 amino acids. After removal of 4 bases from V and 3 bases from J, the junction contained 8 bases not matched to a gene. Germline CDR1 is SGHDT and CDR2 is YYEEEE. The CDR3: CASSPGQGSIYEQYF. CDR3 nucleotide sequence: TGTGCCAGCAGCCCGGGACAGGGAAGTATCTACGAGCAGTACTTC.

V and J are TRBV24-1 and TRBJ1-1, with a weak D call TRBD1 (6 bases). In germline, CDR1 is KGHDR, CDR2 SFDVKD. This CDR3 is 13 amino acids long. V was trimmed by 7 bases and J by 4 bases, leaving 12 bases between them. The CDR3 nucleotides read TGTGCCACCAGAGCAGGGGCCGGCACTGAAGCTTTCTTT. It specifies CATRAGAGTEAFF.

CDR3 loop: CATSRDEGMDGYTF. For the CDR3, the DNA is TGTGCCACCAGCAGAGATGAGGGAATGGACGGCTACACCTTC. The genes are TRBV15 and TRBJ1-2, with D hard to call. The V end lost 0 bases, the J end lost 8 bases, and 13 bases lay between the germline ends. CDR1 is LNHNV and CDR2 is YYDKDF in the germline V gene (reference sequence). This CDR3 region has 14 residues.

The CDR3 DNA follows: TGTGCCAGCAGCCAAGGGGGAGGCGGGGTAAACCAATACGAGCAGTACTTC. Translation: CASSQGGGGVNQYEQYF. The chain has TRBV4-2 and TRBJ2-7; possible D gene TRBD2, 6 bases. Trimming removed 1 base at V and 4 bases at J, with 20 bases between. Germline loops: CDR1 LGHNA, CDR2 YNFKEQ. The CDR3 runs 17 residues.

This clone came up a few times. The chain recombines TRBV6-5 with TRBJ2-2, with D perhaps matching TRBD2 (5 bases). The V end lost 6 bases, the J end lost 5 bases, and 16 bases lay between the germline ends. CDR3 size: 15 residues. Germline assignment: CDR1 MNHEY and CDR2 SVGAGI. CDR3 sequence: CASRPRGLRTGELFF. The DNA for the CDR3 is TGTGCCAGCAGACCCCGAGGGTTAAGGACCGGGGAGCTGTTTTTT.

This clone was counted once. This is likely a read error, given that the CDR3 carries no conserved phenylalanine or tryptophan at its end. It is unclear where the CDR3 begins or ends on the DNA, so no DNA is shown, and the CDR3 is as TCRdb lists it. The genes are TRBV7-2 and TRBJ2-3; whether TRBD2, the table's D call, matches the DNA was not checked. CDR1 SGHTA and CDR2 FQGNSA come from the germline V gene. 11 amino acids form the CDR3, both terminal residues included. The CDR3 reads CASSLAPGTSD.

The chain has TRBV10-1 and TRBJ2-1; 8 bases agree with TRBD2. V shed 0 bases, J shed 8 bases, and the junction held 6 bases outside the gene matches. CDR1 is WNHNN, CDR2 SYGVQD, per germline (reference sequence). The CDR3 loop spans 15 amino acids. The CDR3 sequence is CASSESRTSSDEQFF. The CDR3 DNA sequence: TGCGCCAGCAGTGAGTCGAGGACTAGCAGCGATGAGCAGTTCTTC.

This chain links TRBV5-4 with TRBJ2-2; D might be TRBD2 (6 bases). CDR1 is SGHNT, CDR2 YYREEE, per germline (reference sequence). The V and J ends lost 0 bases and 3 bases respectively, with 12 bases between them. The CDR3 is 16 amino acids. The CDR3 region has the DNA TGTGCCAGCAGCTTGGACGGGGGTGCACACACCGGGGAGCTGTTTTTT. This sequence encodes CASSLDGGAHTGELFF.

Comments on this clone: At the DNA level, this CDR3 is encoded by other sequences in the same sample as well. This chain joins TRBV7-9 and TRBJ2-2; weak D call: TRBD2 (6 bases). CDR3 length: 15 amino acids. V was shortened by 3 bases and J by 0 bases, with 8 bases between the two germline ends. CDR1 is SEHNR, CDR2 FQNEAQ, per germline (reference sequence). CDR3: CASSLGGTNTGELFF. CDR3 DNA: TGTGCCAGCAGCTTGGGGGGAACGAACACCGGGGAGCTGTTTTTT.

The J gene is TRBJ2-3, the V gene TRBV5-1, with TRBD1 matching 7 bases. This CDR3 is built from 16 residues. In germline, CDR1 is SGHRS, CDR2 YFSETQ. Germline trimming cut 4 bases from V and 0 bases from J; bases unmatched to any gene: 8. This CDR3 is CASSAGQVGSTDTQYF. The CDR3 DNA reads TGCGCCAGCAGCGCCGGACAGGTGGGGAGCACAGATACGCAGTATTTT.